This T cell receptor beta chain was found in a study of blood T cell repertoires in COVID-19. Study in general: Both acute and convalescent COVID-19 samples were obtained from the United States, Italy and Spain. Sources were T cells, B-cell-depleted T cells, or PBMCs; the material itself was cDNA or gDNA.

Under the authors' procedure: The authors estimated nucleated cell counts from reference gene primer amplification. Produced via immunoSEQ multiplex PCR; TCRdb's table is partial and in-frame only. V and J calls and clone size are those listed in that table; D and trimming were worked out from the DNA. The sample contains over 45,000 clones, 65% to 90% of which appear only once. Trimming stripped 3 bases from V and 6 bases from J, with 9 bases between. This CDR3 has 13 amino acids. Sequencing was done on a sample of peripheral blood. The chain employs TRBV12-3 or TRBV12-4 and TRBJ1-5, with a tentative D call TRBD1 (5 bases). This TCR came from an elderly woman with acute or convalescent COVID-19. This CDR3 reads CASSFSGFQPQHF. The CDR3, as DNA: TGTGCCAGCAGTTTTTCAGGGTTTCAGCCCCAGCATTTT.